This T cell receptor (beta chain) came from a study of Ad26.COV2.S vaccination and SARS-CoV-2 variants. Treatment given: roughly 19 received Ad26.COV2.S at low or high dose, single or two shots; 5 received placebo; per-sample allocation not given. Samples were taken on day 63 after the first vaccine or placebo injection. This table comes from immunoSEQ multiplex PCR, and its TCRdb copy is limited to in-frame clones, with some not included. Of some 250,000 clones in the sample, roughly 90% were seen once. Looked up from germline, CDR1 is SGHRS and CDR2 is YFSETQ. The CDR3 consists of 15 residues. The ends lost 3 bases at V and 5 bases at J; junction bases unmatched: 7.

The material was peripheral blood, obtained in a trial of Ad26.COV2.S vaccine versus placebo. This receptor was taken from a person between 18 and 65 years old who received the Ad26.COV2.S COVID-19 vaccine or a placebo. The chain links TRBV5-1 to TRBJ1-2; 10 bases are shared with TRBD1. Here the CDR3 reads CASSSPGQGMYGYTF. In DNA, the CDR3 is TGCGCCAGCAGCTCACCGGGACAGGGGATGTATGGCTACACCTTC.